A selection of T cell receptor beta chains follows, all from one sample in a study of cytomegalovirus exposure and HLA in healthy donors. Libraries were prepared by immunoSEQ multiplex PCR; TCRdb keeps only in-frame clonotypes and omits some of them. The repertoire holds about 110,000 clones, with more than 65% as singletons. Sequenced input: PBMCs. The receptor source for this set is a boy between 10 and 17 years old in good health and CMV-seronegative. Both conserved end residues are part of each CDR3. Each record gives: clone size, V gene, D gene, J gene, CDR3 DNA, CDR3 protein. D genes are given only for firm matches. Not every row has a clone size; where given, it reads once, few, many or a size class.

clone size: .; V gene: TRBV28; D gene: .; J gene: TRBJ2-7; CDR3 DNA: TGTGCCAGCAGTCGGTTGTACGAGCAGTACTTC; CDR3 protein: CASSRLYEQYF
clone size: .; V gene: TRBV18; D gene: TRBD1; J gene: TRBJ1-2; CDR3 DNA: TGTGCCAGCTCACCAGAGGGACAGGGATATGGCTACACCTTC; CDR3 protein: CASSPEGQGYGYTF
clone size: .; V gene: TRBV6-5; D gene: .; J gene: TRBJ1-4; CDR3 DNA: TGTGCCAGCAGCTACGGTACAATCCGTGAAAAACTGTTTTTT; CDR3 protein: CASSYGTIREKLFF
clone size: .; V gene: TRBV6-5; D gene: .; J gene: TRBJ2-1; CDR3 DNA: TGTGCCAGCAGTTCCCTAGCGTACTCCTACAATGAGCAGTTCTTC; CDR3 protein: CASSSLAYSYNEQFF
clone size: .; V gene: TRBV6-5; D gene: .; J gene: TRBJ2-1; CDR3 DNA: TGTGCCAGCAGTTACTCGACTGGGGAGCAGTTCTTC; CDR3 protein: CASSYSTGEQFF
clone size: .; V gene: TRBV9; D gene: TRBD1; J gene: TRBJ1-4; CDR3 DNA: TGTGCCAGCAGCGTAGGAGGACAGGGTTTTGGTGAAAAACTGTTTTTT; CDR3 protein: CASSVGGQGFGEKLFF
clone size: .; V gene: TRBV10-1; D gene: .; J gene: TRBJ2-5; CDR3 DNA: TGCGCCAGCAGTGATGGGGGCCACAAGGAGACCCAGTACTTC; CDR3 protein: CASSDGGHKETQYF
clone size: .; V gene: TRBV28; D gene: TRBD1; J gene: TRBJ1-4; CDR3 DNA: TGTGCCAGCAGTTTGGCCCAGGGGGCCGCTTCTGAAAAACTGTTTTTT; CDR3 protein: CASSLAQGAASEKLFF
clone size: few; V gene: TRBV28; D gene: .; J gene: TRBJ2-3; CDR3 DNA: TGTGCCAGCAGTTTAGTCGCGGGTGCAGATACGCAGTATTTT; CDR3 protein: CASSLVAGADTQYF
clone size: .; V gene: TRBV4-3; D gene: TRBD1; J gene: TRBJ1-2; CDR3 DNA: TGCGCCAGCAGCCAATCAGGGGGTTCAGACTATGGCTACACCTTC; CDR3 protein: CASSQSGGSDYGYTF
clone size: .; V gene: TRBV2; D gene: TRBD1; J gene: TRBJ2-7; CDR3 DNA: TGTGCCAGCAGTGAAGAGGGGGCCACCTACGAGCAGTACTTC; CDR3 protein: CASSEEGATYEQYF
clone size: few; V gene: TRBV30; D gene: .; J gene: TRBJ1-2; CDR3 DNA: TGTGCCTGGATGGGGGGGAGCTACACCTTC; CDR3 protein: CAWMGGSYTF
clone size: few; V gene: TRBV28; D gene: .; J gene: TRBJ2-3; CDR3 DNA: TGTGCCAGCAGTCTTCACTCCGGCGGGACAGATACGCAGTATTTT; CDR3 protein: CASSLHSGGTDTQYF
clone size: .; V gene: TRBV7-3; D gene: .; J gene: TRBJ2-2; CDR3 DNA: TGTGCCAGCAGCCCGAACGCTAACGGGGGCACCGGGGAGCTGTTTTTT; CDR3 protein: CASSPNANGGTGELFF
clone size: .; V gene: TRBV27; D gene: TRBD2; J gene: TRBJ2-1; CDR3 DNA: TGTGCCAGCAGCCCCGGGACTAGCGGGAACAATGAGCAGTTCTTC; CDR3 protein: CASSPGTSGNNEQFF
clone size: .; V gene: TRBV28; D gene: TRBD1; J gene: TRBJ2-7; CDR3 DNA: TGTGCCAGCAGTTCGGGGACAGGGGGGCACGAGCAGTACTTC; CDR3 protein: CASSSGTGGHEQYF
clone size: .; V gene: TRBV19; D gene: TRBD1; J gene: TRBJ2-2; CDR3 DNA: TGTGCCAGTAGTGGGACAGTAAACACCGGGGAGCTGTTTTTT; CDR3 protein: CASSGTVNTGELFF
clone size: .; V gene: TRBV6-5; D gene: .; J gene: TRBJ2-1; CDR3 DNA: TGTGCCAGCAGTACAGGGCATGAGCAGTTCTTC; CDR3 protein: CASSTGHEQFF
clone size: .; V gene: TRBV28; D gene: TRBD1; J gene: TRBJ1-3; CDR3 DNA: TGTGCCAGCAGTTTGGAACAGGGGACTGGAAACACCATATATTTT; CDR3 protein: CASSLEQGTGNTIYF
clone size: few; V gene: TRBV7-2; D gene: TRBD1; J gene: TRBJ1-5; CDR3 DNA: TGTGCCAGCAGCTTAGTGACAGGGGGAATCCCTCAGCCCCAGCATTTT; CDR3 protein: CASSLVTGGIPQPQHF
clone size: .; V gene: TRBV20-1; D gene: .; J gene: TRBJ1-1; CDR3 DNA: TGCAGTGCCGGGGGGACTACTGAAGCTTTCTTT; CDR3 protein: CSAGGTTEAFF
clone size: .; V gene: TRBV28; D gene: .; J gene: TRBJ1-4; CDR3 DNA: TGTGCCAGCACCCGAGACAGGAGGAATGAAAAACTGTTTTTT; CDR3 protein: CASTRDRRNEKLFF
clone size: .; V gene: TRBV7-2; D gene: .; J gene: TRBJ2-7; CDR3 DNA: TGTGCCAGCAGCCTCCAGTCAGGGGTCTACTACGAGCAGTACTTC; CDR3 protein: CASSLQSGVYYEQYF
clone size: .; V gene: TRBV28; D gene: .; J gene: TRBJ1-1; CDR3 DNA: TGTGCCAGCTCCTCTGCCAGGGGAAGCACTGAAGCTTTCTTT; CDR3 protein: CASSSARGSTEAFF
clone size: .; V gene: TRBV7-9; D gene: .; J gene: TRBJ1-2; CDR3 DNA: TGTGCCAGCAGCTCCGAGAAGCACTATGGCTACACCTTC; CDR3 protein: CASSSEKHYGYTF
clone size: .; V gene: TRBV4-3; D gene: TRBD2; J gene: TRBJ2-3; CDR3 DNA: TGCGCCAGCAGCCATGGTCTAGCGGCCACAGATACGCAGTATTTT; CDR3 protein: CASSHGLAATDTQYF
clone size: .; V gene: TRBV7-9; D gene: TRBD1; J gene: TRBJ1-2; CDR3 DNA: TGTGCCAGCAGCTTACAAGAGGGGGCTGCTGGCTACACCTTC; CDR3 protein: CASSLQEGAAGYTF
clone size: .; V gene: TRBV9; D gene: .; J gene: TRBJ1-5; CDR3 DNA: TGTGCCAGCAGCGGAGACAGTCTTAATCAGCCCCAGCATTTT; CDR3 protein: CASSGDSLNQPQHF
clone size: .; V gene: TRBV5-4; D gene: TRBD2; J gene: TRBJ2-7; CDR3 DNA: TGTGCCAGCAGCTTGGAACTAGCGGGGGGCTACGAGCAGTACTTC; CDR3 protein: CASSLELAGGYEQYF
clone size: .; V gene: TRBV2; D gene: .; J gene: TRBJ2-7; CDR3 DNA: TGTGCCAGCACCCCACAGGTTCTTACCTCCTACGAGCAGTACTTC; CDR3 protein: CASTPQVLTSYEQYF
clone size: .; V gene: TRBV5-1; D gene: TRBD1; J gene: TRBJ1-2; CDR3 DNA: TGCGCCAGCAGCGCGGGACAGGGGATATATGGCTACACCTTC; CDR3 protein: CASSAGQGIYGYTF
clone size: once; V gene: TRBV11-2; D gene: TRBD1; J gene: TRBJ2-2; CDR3 DNA: TGTGCCAGCAGGAGGGACAGGGTAAATGCCGGGGAGCTGTTTTTT; CDR3 protein: CASRRDRVNAGELFF
clone size: once; V gene: TRBV5-6; D gene: TRBD2; J gene: TRBJ2-3; CDR3 DNA: TGTGCCTCCCGCCCCACTAGCGGGGGGCCTAGCACAGATACGCAGTATTTT; CDR3 protein: CASRPTSGGPSTDTQYF
clone size: .; V gene: TRBV30; D gene: .; J gene: TRBJ1-5; CDR3 DNA: TGTGCCTGGAGTCCCTGGGAGGGCAATCAGCCCCAGCATTTT; CDR3 protein: CAWSPWEGNQPQHF
clone size: .; V gene: TRBV7-3; D gene: TRBD1; J gene: TRBJ2-2; CDR3 DNA: TGTGCCAGCAGCCAGGGACAGTCTACCGGGGAGCTGTTTTTT; CDR3 protein: CASSQGQSTGELFF
clone size: .; V gene: TRBV5-6; D gene: .; J gene: TRBJ2-5; CDR3 DNA: TGTGCCAGCAGCTTGGCCGAGGGCAGGCCCCTCGTGACCCAGTACTTC; CDR3 protein: CASSLAEGRPLVTQYF
clone size: .; V gene: TRBV28; D gene: TRBD1; J gene: TRBJ1-2; CDR3 DNA: TGTGCCAGCACCCAGGGGGGACACCGCGCTAACTATGGCTACACCTTC; CDR3 protein: CASTQGGHRANYGYTF
clone size: few; V gene: TRBV2; D gene: .; J gene: TRBJ1-5; CDR3 DNA: TGTGCCAGCAGTGAAAGGTCATCGGGGAGTCAGCCCCAGCATTTT; CDR3 protein: CASSERSSGSQPQHF
clone size: .; V gene: TRBV29-1; D gene: TRBD1; J gene: TRBJ2-7; CDR3 DNA: TGCAGCGTTGTCCCAGGGGGTCCGGGTCCCGAGCAGTACTTC; CDR3 protein: CSVVPGGPGPEQYF
clone size: .; V gene: TRBV6-5; D gene: TRBD1; J gene: TRBJ2-2; CDR3 DNA: TGTGCCAGCAGTTACGGGACAGGGATCGGGGAGCTGTTTTTT; CDR3 protein: CASSYGTGIGELFF
clone size: once; V gene: TRBV7-2; D gene: TRBD1; J gene: TRBJ2-1; CDR3 DNA: TGTGCCAGCAGCTTGCCCCCGAGACAGGGGACCAATGAGCAGTTCTTC; CDR3 protein: CASSLPPRQGTNEQFF
clone size: .; V gene: TRBV30; D gene: TRBD1; J gene: TRBJ1-5; CDR3 DNA: TGTGCCTGGAAACCCGGACAGGGATATCAGCCCCAGCATTTT; CDR3 protein: CAWKPGQGYQPQHF
clone size: .; V gene: TRBV6-1; D gene: TRBD1; J gene: TRBJ1-2; CDR3 DNA: TGTGCCAGCAGTGAAGCGCTAACCGGGACAGGGTATTATGGCTACACCTTC; CDR3 protein: CASSEALTGTGYYGYTF
clone size: .; V gene: TRBV5-1; D gene: .; J gene: TRBJ1-1; CDR3 DNA: TGCGCCAGCAACACCCTCGGGGGGGGGACTGAAGCTTTCTTT; CDR3 protein: CASNTLGGGTEAFF
clone size: once; V gene: TRBV10-1; D gene: .; J gene: TRBJ1-1; CDR3 DNA: TGCGCCAGCACCCGGGACACCAACACTGAAGCTTTCTTT; CDR3 protein: CASTRDTNTEAFF
clone size: .; V gene: TRBV6-6; D gene: TRBD1; J gene: TRBJ1-2; CDR3 DNA: TGTGCCAGCAGCAGGGAAGGGACAGGGGTCTATGGCTACACCTTC; CDR3 protein: CASSREGTGVYGYTF
clone size: .; V gene: TRBV7-9; D gene: TRBD1; J gene: TRBJ1-1; CDR3 DNA: TGTGCCAGCGAAACCGGGGACAGGGAAAAGAACACTGAAGCTTTCTTT; CDR3 protein: CASETGDREKNTEAFF
clone size: .; V gene: TRBV7-2; D gene: .; J gene: TRBJ1-1; CDR3 DNA: TGTGCCAGCAGCTTAAAACCCCAGGGGAACACTGAAGCTTTCTTT; CDR3 protein: CASSLKPQGNTEAFF
clone size: .; V gene: TRBV30; D gene: TRBD1; J gene: TRBJ2-7; CDR3 DNA: TGTGCCTCTAGGGAACAGGGGAATATCTACGAGCAGTACTTC; CDR3 protein: CASREQGNIYEQYF
clone size: few; V gene: TRBV11-2; D gene: TRBD2; J gene: TRBJ2-1; CDR3 DNA: TGTGCCAGCAGCTTACTAGCGGGAGGGAATGAGCAGTTCTTC; CDR3 protein: CASSLLAGGNEQFF
clone size: .; V gene: TRBV5-6; D gene: .; J gene: TRBJ2-7; CDR3 DNA: TGTGCCAGCAGCTTGGGGGGGACAAGCTACGAGCAGTACTTC; CDR3 protein: CASSLGGTSYEQYF